The entry below describes one T cell receptor beta chain. This sample is drawn from a study of T cell responses to AZD1222 COVID-19 vaccine. Repertoires were generated with immunoSEQ multiplex PCR, while TCRdb's copy carries only in-frame clones and drops some. The sample lists 150,000 or so clones; 90% were seen once. The material was peripheral blood, obtained on day 0 of AZD1222 vaccination. The sequence came from an adult in good health.

The CDR3: CASSEQQGGTEAFF. CDR3 in DNA: TGTGCCAGCAGTGAGCAGCAGGGAGGCACTGAAGCTTTCTTT. The chain recombines TRBV25-1 with TRBJ1-1, with D perhaps TRBD1 (5 bases). CDR3 length equals 14 residues. The germline V gene has CDR1 MGHDK and CDR2 SYGVNS. V lost 3 bases and J lost 4, with 12 bases in between.